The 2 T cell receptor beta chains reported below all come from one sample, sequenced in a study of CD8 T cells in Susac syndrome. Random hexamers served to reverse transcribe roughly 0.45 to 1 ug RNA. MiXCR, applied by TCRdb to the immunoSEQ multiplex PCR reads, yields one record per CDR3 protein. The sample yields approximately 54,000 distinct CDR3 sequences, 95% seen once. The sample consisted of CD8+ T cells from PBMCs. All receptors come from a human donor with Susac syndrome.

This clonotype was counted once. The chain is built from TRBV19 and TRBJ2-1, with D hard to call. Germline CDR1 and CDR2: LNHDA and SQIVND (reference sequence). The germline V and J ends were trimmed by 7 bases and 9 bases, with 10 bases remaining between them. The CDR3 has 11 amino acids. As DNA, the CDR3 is TGTGCCAGTACACTGGGTATTGAGCAGTTCTTC. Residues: CASTLGIEQFF.

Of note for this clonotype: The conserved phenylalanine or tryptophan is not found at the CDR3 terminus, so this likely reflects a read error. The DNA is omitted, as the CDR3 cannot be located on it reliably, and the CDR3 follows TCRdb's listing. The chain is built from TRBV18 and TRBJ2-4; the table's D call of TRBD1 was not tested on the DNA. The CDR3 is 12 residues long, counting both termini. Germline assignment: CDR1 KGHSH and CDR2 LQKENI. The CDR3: CASSLFRGTIVL.